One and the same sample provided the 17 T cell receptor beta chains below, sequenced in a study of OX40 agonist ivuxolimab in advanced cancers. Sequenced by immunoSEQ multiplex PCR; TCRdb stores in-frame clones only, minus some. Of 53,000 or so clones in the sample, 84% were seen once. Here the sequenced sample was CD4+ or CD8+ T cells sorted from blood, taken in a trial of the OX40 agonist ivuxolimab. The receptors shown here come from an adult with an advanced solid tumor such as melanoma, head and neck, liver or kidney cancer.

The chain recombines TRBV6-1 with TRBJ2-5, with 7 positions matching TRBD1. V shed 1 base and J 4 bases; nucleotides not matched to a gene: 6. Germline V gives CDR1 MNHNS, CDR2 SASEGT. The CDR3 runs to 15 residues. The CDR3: CASSEVGAGGETQYF. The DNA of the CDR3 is TGTGCCAGCAGTGAAGTGGGGGCAGGGGGAGAGACCCAGTACTTC.

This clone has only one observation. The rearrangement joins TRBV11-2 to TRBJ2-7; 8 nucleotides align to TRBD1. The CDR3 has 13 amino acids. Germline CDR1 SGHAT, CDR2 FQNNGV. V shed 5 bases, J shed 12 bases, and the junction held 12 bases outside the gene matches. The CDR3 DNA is TGTGCCAGCAGCCCCCTACCGGACAGGGTCCCGTACTTC. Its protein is CASSPLPDRVPYF.

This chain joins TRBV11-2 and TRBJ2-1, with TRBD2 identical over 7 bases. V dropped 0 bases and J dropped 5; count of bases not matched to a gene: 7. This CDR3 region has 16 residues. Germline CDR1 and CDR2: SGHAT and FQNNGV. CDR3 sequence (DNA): TGTGCCAGCAGCTTAGAGTATGGGGGAGGGCACAATGAGCAGTTCTTC. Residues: CASSLEYGGGHNEQFF.

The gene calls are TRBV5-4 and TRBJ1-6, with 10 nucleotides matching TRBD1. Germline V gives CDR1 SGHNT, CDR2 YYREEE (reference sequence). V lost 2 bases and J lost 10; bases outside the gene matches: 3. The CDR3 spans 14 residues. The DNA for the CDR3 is TGTGCCAGCAGCTTACGGGACAGGGGATCACCCCTCCACTTT. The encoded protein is CASSLRDRGSPLHF.

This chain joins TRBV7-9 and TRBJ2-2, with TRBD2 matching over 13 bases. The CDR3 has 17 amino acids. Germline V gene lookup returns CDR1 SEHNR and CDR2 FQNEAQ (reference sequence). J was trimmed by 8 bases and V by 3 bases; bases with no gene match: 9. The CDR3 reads CASSFPGLAGKGGELFF. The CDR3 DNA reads TGTGCCAGCAGCTTTCCGGGACTAGCGGGGAAAGGAGGGGAGCTGTTTTTT.

CDR3 sequence (DNA): TGTGCCAGTAGTATTGGGGGGCGAAACTATGGCTACACCTTC. Its translation is CASSIGGRNYGYTF. The chain couples TRBV19 to TRBJ1-2, with a tentative D call TRBD1 (6 bases). The length of the CDR3 is 14 residues. V was shortened by 3 bases and J by 2 bases, with 10 bases between the two germline ends. CDR1 LNHDA and CDR2 SQIVND come from the germline V gene (reference sequence).

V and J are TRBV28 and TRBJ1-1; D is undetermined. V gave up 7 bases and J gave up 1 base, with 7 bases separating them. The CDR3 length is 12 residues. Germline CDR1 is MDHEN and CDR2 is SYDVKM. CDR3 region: CASKGPNTEAFF. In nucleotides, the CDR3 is TGTGCCAGCAAAGGGCCGAACACTGAAGCTTTCTTT.

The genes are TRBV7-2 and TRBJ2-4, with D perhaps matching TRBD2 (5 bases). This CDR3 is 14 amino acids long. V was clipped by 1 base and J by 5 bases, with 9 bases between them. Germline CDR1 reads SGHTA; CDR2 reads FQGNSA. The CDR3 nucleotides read TGTGCCAGCAGCTTAGGAGGGAACCAAAACATTCAGTACTTC. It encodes CASSLGGNQNIQYF.

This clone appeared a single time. CDR3 protein: CASSTEETGNTGELFF. CDR3 DNA sequence: TGTGCCAGCAGCACTGAAGAGACAGGCAACACCGGGGAGCTGTTTTTT. V is TRBV21-1 and J is TRBJ2-2; TRBD1 is the table's D call, not checked against the DNA. TRBV21-1 is a listed pseudogene. The CDR3 consists of 16 residues.

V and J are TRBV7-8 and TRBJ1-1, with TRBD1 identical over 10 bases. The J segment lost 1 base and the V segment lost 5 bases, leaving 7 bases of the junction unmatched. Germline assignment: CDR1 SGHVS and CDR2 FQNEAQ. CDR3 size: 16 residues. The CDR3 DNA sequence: TGTGCCAGCAGCACCCGGGACAGGGGATCGAACACTGAAGCTTTCTTT. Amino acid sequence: CASSTRDRGSNTEAFF.

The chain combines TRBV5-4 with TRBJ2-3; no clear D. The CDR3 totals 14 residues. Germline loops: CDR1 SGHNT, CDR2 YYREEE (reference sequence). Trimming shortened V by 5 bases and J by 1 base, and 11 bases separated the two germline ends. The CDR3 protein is CASSDNGGTDTQYF. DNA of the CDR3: TGTGCCAGCAGTGACAATGGGGGCACAGATACGCAGTATTTT.

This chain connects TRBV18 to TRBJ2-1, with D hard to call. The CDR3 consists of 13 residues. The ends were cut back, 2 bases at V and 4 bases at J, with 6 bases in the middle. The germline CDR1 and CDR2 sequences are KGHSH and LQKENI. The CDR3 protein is CASSPNTYNEQFF. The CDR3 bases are TGTGCCAGCTCACCAAACACATACAATGAGCAGTTCTTC.

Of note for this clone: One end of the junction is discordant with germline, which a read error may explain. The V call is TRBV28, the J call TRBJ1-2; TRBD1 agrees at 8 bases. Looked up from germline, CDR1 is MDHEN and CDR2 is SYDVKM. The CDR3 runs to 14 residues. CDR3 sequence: CASSFKGGGQVALF. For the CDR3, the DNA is TGTGCCAGCAGTTTTAAGGGAGGGGGACAGGTTGCCCTATTC.

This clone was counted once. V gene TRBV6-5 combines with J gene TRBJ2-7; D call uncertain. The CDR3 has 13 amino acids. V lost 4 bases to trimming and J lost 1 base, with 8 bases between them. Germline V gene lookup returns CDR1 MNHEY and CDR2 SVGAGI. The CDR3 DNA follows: TGTGCCAGCAGTTTGACGGAATCCTACGAGCAGTACTTC. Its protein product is CASSLTESYEQYF.

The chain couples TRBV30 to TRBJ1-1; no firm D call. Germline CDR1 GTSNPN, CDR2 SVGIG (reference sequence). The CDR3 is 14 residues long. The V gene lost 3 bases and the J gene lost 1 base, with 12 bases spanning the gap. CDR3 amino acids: CAWSSLAPNTEAFF. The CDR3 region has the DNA TGTGCCTGGAGCTCCTTAGCACCGAACACTGAAGCTTTCTTT.

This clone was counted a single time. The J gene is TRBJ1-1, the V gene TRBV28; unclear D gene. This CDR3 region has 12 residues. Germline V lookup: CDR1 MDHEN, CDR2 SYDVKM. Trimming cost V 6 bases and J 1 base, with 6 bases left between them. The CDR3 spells CASRSGNTEAFF. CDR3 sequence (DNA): TGTGCCAGCAGGAGCGGGAACACTGAAGCTTTCTTT.

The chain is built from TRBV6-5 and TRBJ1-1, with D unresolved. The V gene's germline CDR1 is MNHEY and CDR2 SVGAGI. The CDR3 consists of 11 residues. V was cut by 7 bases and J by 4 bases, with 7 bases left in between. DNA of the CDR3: TGTGCCAGCACCTGGGGCACTGAAGCTTTCTTT. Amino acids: CASTWGTEAFF.